The clone carrying this T cell receptor beta chain was found many times. No antigen is known for it. This record comes from a study of T cell repertoires in cytomegalovirus infection. Study background: It can be stated that public TCR beta signatures indicated CMV infection as well as a matching HLA type.

General study findings and limits: Summed public TCR beta family frequency identified CMV carriers bearing the relevant HLA. Dominant in the ex vivo response were TCR beta clonotypes restricted by HLA-C and specific for CMV.

TCRdb used MiXCR to reprocess the reads, holding one entry per CDR3 protein. The top ten clones hold less than 15% of a sample with 200,000 to 300,000 distinct CDR3 sequences, over 8% of them seen once. This CDR3 has 17 amino acids. Germline CDR1 reads LGHNA; CDR2 reads YSLEER. Trimming removed 0 bases from V and 0 bases from J, with 12 bases in between. This TCR derives from a human donor in good health (CMV status not recorded). Some clones in this sample may be carry-over from other donors' samples. The rearrangement links TRBV4-3 to TRBJ2-1, with D possibly called TRBD1 or TRBD2 (5 bases each). Sequenced material: PBMCs. The CDR3 loop reads CASSQDERGASYNEQFF. CDR3 bases: TGCGCCAGCAGCCAAGATGAGAGGGGCGCCTCCTACAATGAGCAGTTCTTC.